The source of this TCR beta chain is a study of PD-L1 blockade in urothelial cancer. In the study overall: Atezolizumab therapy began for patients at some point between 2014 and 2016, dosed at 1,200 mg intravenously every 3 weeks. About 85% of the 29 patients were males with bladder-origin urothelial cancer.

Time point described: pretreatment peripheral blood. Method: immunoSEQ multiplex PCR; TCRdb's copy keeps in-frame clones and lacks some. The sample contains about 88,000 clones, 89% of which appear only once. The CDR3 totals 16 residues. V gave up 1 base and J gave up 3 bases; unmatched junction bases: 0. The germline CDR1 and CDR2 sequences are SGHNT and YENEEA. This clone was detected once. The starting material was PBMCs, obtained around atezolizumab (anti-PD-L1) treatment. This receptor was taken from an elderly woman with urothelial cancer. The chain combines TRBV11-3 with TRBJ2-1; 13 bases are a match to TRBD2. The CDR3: CASSLGLAGGYNEQFF. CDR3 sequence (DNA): TGTGCCAGCAGCTTAGGACTAGCGGGAGGCTACAATGAGCAGTTCTTC.